This T cell receptor (beta chain) was recorded in a study of blood T cell repertoires in COVID-19 (dated by TCRdb to about 2020). Notes on the research overall: Samples from collaborators originated in the United States, Italy and Spain and spanned both the acute and convalescent phases of COVID-19. The samples were drawn from two sources: the first 160 participants of the ongoing ImmuneRACE study, and about 1,300 subjects contributed by 6 global collaborators. HLA class I and class II types, where available, came from metadata supplied by the sample provider rather than from assay-based typing. The repertoires were released in a freely available public database meant as a resource for research on the immune response to SARS-CoV-2. The material from the prospective study consisted of cDNA or gDNA derived from T cells, B-cell-depleted T cells, or PBMCs. Subjects who had been exposed to COVID-19, were actively infected with it, or had recovered from it provided the deeply sampled blood TCRbeta repertoires that made up the dataset. The sample metadata nearly always contained a de-identified subject ID, COVID-19 status, age in years and sex. What the study reported, not specific to this receptor: The quantity of clinical and demographic metadata differed by source and by participant and was supplied without curation.

Collaborating institutions collected whole blood in K2EDTA tubes following their own protocols. For TCRbeta analysis, collaborators shipped samples in one of three forms: frozen whole blood, isolated PBMCs, or DNA extracted from either of those sample types. This clone was seen a single time. Its antigen is still unknown. No clone much larger than this one lies a single base away; base qualities are absent. Measured from the cysteine to the phenylalanine, the CDR3 is 14 residues long. CDR3 DNA only is kept here, 42 bases in frame from base 1. The germline V gene gives CDR1 as SNHLY and CDR2 as FYNNEI. Clipping removes 5 bases from V and 5 bases from J, with 6 as the unmatched junction base count. TCRbeta CDR3 regions were amplified from genomic DNA by means of the immunoSEQ Assay, a bias-controlled multiplex PCR. The authors' pipeline ran thus. Within the assay, amplification of reference gene primers was used to estimate how many nucleated cells each sample contained. Sequence reads were collapsed and filtered to measure the absolute abundance of every unique TCRbeta CDR3 rearrangement. Productive Simpson clonality was computed per sample as the square root of Simpson's diversity index over productive rearrangements. The clones in this table, taken by TCRdb from immuneACCESS, are in-frame only. Not every clone is retained; where verified, under half of the shortfall comes from an unresolved V gene, and the cause of the rest is unknown. That table supplies the V and J calls and clone size; D and trimming were determined from the DNA. The sample yields about 170,000 clones; roughly 80% were counted once. Jointly, the top ten make up roughly 2.8% of the sample.

The sample taken for sequencing was peripheral blood. The sequence was obtained from a man in his sixties or seventies with acute or convalescent COVID-19. The sequence links TRBV2 to TRBJ1-5; 7 bases in the middle match TRBD1. The bases read TGTGCCAGCAGTAAAGACAGGGTGGATCAGCCCCAGCATTTT. The encoded protein is CASSKDRVDQPQHF.